The 17 T cell receptor beta chains in this list originate from one sample, sequenced in a study of CD8 T cells in ankylosing spondylitis (dated by TCRdb to about 2017). General study outcomes and caveats: A TCR beta motif of about 8 highly homologous amino acid variants appeared characteristic of blood from ankylosing spondylitis patients.

Receptor libraries were prepared by 5' RACE. TCRdb lists the instrument as Illumina HiSeq 2500. Using fastp at Q25 and MiXCR, TCRdb reprocessed the public reads and kept productive beta chains. Rows are combined by CDR3 protein, so each entry shows the most common genes and DNA. Counted in this sample were a few hundred thousand distinct CDR3 sequences; 20% to 25% of them appeared once. The top ten clones comprise roughly 16% of the sample. Antigens for these TCRs are unknown. Sequenced: blood, either unsorted or a sorted T cell fraction (not recorded which). The receptors shown here come from a male donor with ankylosing spondylitis.

This chain joins TRBV29-1 and TRBJ2-6; 7 bases line up with TRBD1. The germline V gene encodes CDR1 SQVTM and CDR2 ANQGSEA. The ends lost 2 bases at V and 0 bases at J; junction bases unmatched: 4. The CDR3 consists of 16 residues. In DNA form, the CDR3 reads TGCAGCGTTGAAAAGGACAGGAACTCTGGGGCCAACGTCCTGACTTTC. Protein: CSVEKDRNSGANVLTF.

The chain joins TRBV5-1 to TRBJ2-5; no reliable D call. V was shortened by 0 bases and J by 5 bases, with 8 bases between the two germline ends. CDR1 is SGHRS, CDR2 YFSETQ, per germline. The CDR3 is made up of 13 amino acids. The CDR3, as DNA: TGCGCCAGCAGCTTGGGGGTGGCTGAGACCCAGTACTTC. This encodes CASSLGVAETQYF.

The chain joins TRBV28 to TRBJ2-5; the match to TRBD2 covers 11 bases. The CDR3 totals 15 residues. V lost 5 bases, J lost 5 bases, and 7 bases stayed unmatched. The germline V gene encodes CDR1 MDHEN and CDR2 SYDVKM. Here the CDR3 DNA reads TGTGCCAGCAGTCCACGACTAGCGGGAAGCGAGACCCAGTACTTC. Its translation: CASSPRLAGSETQYF.

This clonotype was counted between two and nine times. The chain employs TRBV10-2 and TRBJ1-3; no reliable D call. The V end lost 4 bases, the J end lost 0 bases, and 13 bases lay between the germline ends. The length of the CDR3 is 16 residues. CDR1 is WSHSY, CDR2 SAAADI, per germline. CDR3 bases: TGCGCCAGCAGTGGGACCGGGAGGAGCTCTGGAAACACCATATATTTT. It translates to CASSGTGRSSGNTIYF.

This clonotype turned up a few times. The rearrangement uses TRBV5-1 and TRBJ2-1; TRBD2 aligns across 7 bases. CDR1 is SGHRS and CDR2 is YFSETQ in the germline V gene. Germline trimming cut 4 bases from V and 6 bases from J; bases unmatched to any gene: 13. The length of the CDR3 is 16 residues. The CDR3 here is CASSILVGGPSNEQFF. CDR3 sequence (DNA): TGCGCCAGCAGCATCCTGGTGGGAGGGCCAAGCAATGAGCAGTTCTTC. Filled out from reference TRBV5-1 and TRBJ2-1, the complete variable domain reads KAGVTQTPRYLIKTRGQQVTLSCSPISGHRSVSWYQQTPGQGLQFLFEYFSETQRNKGNFPGRFSGRQFSNSRSEMNVSTLELGDSALYLCASSILVGGPSNEQFFGPGTRLTVL.

This clonotype has a handful of counts. The V gene is TRBV10-3, the J gene TRBJ1-5; the D is unclear. V was cut by 7 bases and J by 4 bases, with 11 bases left in between. The CDR3 has 13 residues. Germline CDR1 is ENHRY and CDR2 is SYGVKD. For the CDR3, the DNA is TGTGCCATCACTACGGACCTTAATCAGCCCCAGCATTTT. It translates to CAITTDLNQPQHF.

The V call is TRBV12-3 or TRBV12-4, the J call TRBJ2-1; 7 nucleotides align to TRBD1. This CDR3 has 15 amino acids. The V and J ends lost 7 bases and 0 bases, in that order; junction bases with no gene match: 6. CDR3 nucleotides: TGTGCCAGCAACACAGGGGTATCCTCCTACAATGAGCAGTTCTTC. This codes for CASNTGVSSYNEQFF.

V gene TRBV3-1 combines with J gene TRBJ2-1; the match to TRBD2 covers 12 bases. After removal of 3 bases from V and 2 bases from J, the junction contained 2 bases not matched to a gene. CDR3 length equals 16 residues. CDR1 and CDR2 (germline): LGHDT, YNNKEL (reference sequence). The chain's CDR3 is CASSQTSGGTYNEQFF. The CDR3 bases are TGTGCCAGCAGCCAGACTAGCGGGGGAACCTACAATGAGCAGTTCTTC.

The J gene is TRBJ2-3, the V gene TRBV11-3; 7 bases map to TRBD2. CDR1 and CDR2 (germline): SGHNT, YENEEA. The J segment lost 6 bases and the V segment lost 10 bases, leaving 16 bases of the junction unmatched. CDR3 length equals 15 residues. CDR3 protein: CATKSSRETSDTQYF. CDR3 bases: TGTGCCACCAAGTCCTCGCGGGAGACTTCCGATACGCAGTATTTT. The full variable domain, in which reference TRBV11-3 and TRBJ2-3 provide the parts outside the CDR3, is EAGVVQSPRYKIIEKKQPVAFWCNPISGHNTLYWYLQNLGQGPELLIRYENEEAVDDSQLPKDRFSAERLKGVDSTLKIQPAELGDSAVYLCATKSSRETSDTQYFGPGTRLTVL.

This clonotype was seen a handful of times. This chain links TRBV2 with TRBJ2-2; 11 positions match TRBD2. The trim removed 3 bases at V and 7 bases at J, leaving 4 bases unmatched. CDR1 and CDR2 from the germline V gene are SNHLY and FYNNEI. The CDR3 runs to 15 residues. CDR3 DNA: TGTGCCAGCAGTGACTTAACTAGCGGGAGCGGGGAGCTGTTTTTT. Translating gives CASSDLTSGSGELFF.

The V gene is TRBV11-3, the J gene TRBJ2-2; perhaps TRBD1 as D (5 bases). CDR1 and CDR2 (germline): SGHNT, YENEEA. V was clipped by 1 base and J by 3 bases, with 6 bases between them. The CDR3 has 14 amino acids. DNA for the CDR3: TGTGCCAGCAGCTTAGTCAGGGACACCGGGGAGCTGTTTTTT. Protein sequence: CASSLVRDTGELFF.

The chain recombines TRBV3-1 with TRBJ2-5, with a possible D match to TRBD2 (6 bases). Germline values: CDR1 LGHDT, CDR2 YNNKEL (reference sequence). This CDR3 spans 15 amino acids. V was clipped by 4 bases and J by 5 bases, with 17 bases between them. The CDR3: CASSPTRRESETQYF. The CDR3 DNA is TGTGCCAGCAGCCCTACCCGGAGGGAAAGCGAGACCCAGTACTTC.

A few counts support this clonotype. V gene TRBV7-3 combines with J gene TRBJ2-1; 7 bases map to TRBD2. The germline V gene has CDR1 SGHTA and CDR2 FQGTGA. The CDR3 runs 15 residues. V lost 5 bases, J lost 3 bases, and 7 bases stayed unmatched. CDR3: CASSLQAGVYNEQFF. The CDR3 DNA sequence: TGTGCCAGCAGCCTACAGGCGGGGGTCTACAATGAGCAGTTCTTC.

This clonotype has just a few counts. The chain joins TRBV11-3 to TRBJ2-7, with 10 positions matching TRBD1. Germline-derived CDR1 and CDR2 are SGHNT and YENEEA. V dropped 4 bases and J dropped 4; count of bases not matched to a gene: 4. The CDR3 spans 14 residues. The CDR3 region is CASSSLGQGYEQYF. The CDR3 nucleotides read TGTGCCAGCAGCTCTTTGGGACAGGGGTACGAGCAGTACTTC. The whole variable domain, remainder taken from reference TRBV11-3 and TRBJ2-7, is EAGVVQSPRYKIIEKKQPVAFWCNPISGHNTLYWYLQNLGQGPELLIRYENEEAVDDSQLPKDRFSAERLKGVDSTLKIQPAELGDSAVYLCASSSLGQGYEQYFGPGTRLTVT.

V gene TRBV29-1 combines with J gene TRBJ2-1, with D possibly matching TRBD1 (6 bases). This CDR3 contains 12 residues. Trimming took off 5 bases at V and 10 bases at J, with 15 bases between the two ends. Germline values: CDR1 SQVTM, CDR2 ANQGSEA. CDR3 loop: CSVLPRTVEQFF. The CDR3 DNA reads as TGCAGCGTTCTCCCTCGGACAGTGGAGCAGTTCTTC.

The chain couples TRBV11-3 to TRBJ2-1; the match to TRBD1 covers 10 bases. After removal of 5 bases from V and 9 bases from J, the junction contained 4 bases not matched to a gene. CDR1 is SGHNT, CDR2 YENEEA, per germline. The CDR3 totals 13 residues. The CDR3 DNA sequence: TGTGCCAGCAGCAAGGGACAGGGGCTTGAGCAGTTCTTC. It yields the protein CASSKGQGLEQFF.

This chain links TRBV27 with TRBJ2-1; D is ambiguous. V was pared by 5 bases and J by 3 bases, with 14 bases between. Germline CDR1 MNHEY, CDR2 SMNVEV (reference sequence). CDR3 length: 15 amino acids. CDR3 amino acids: CASSPPTSFYNEQFF. The DNA for the CDR3 is TGTGCCAGCAGTCCCCCTACCAGCTTCTACAATGAGCAGTTCTTC.